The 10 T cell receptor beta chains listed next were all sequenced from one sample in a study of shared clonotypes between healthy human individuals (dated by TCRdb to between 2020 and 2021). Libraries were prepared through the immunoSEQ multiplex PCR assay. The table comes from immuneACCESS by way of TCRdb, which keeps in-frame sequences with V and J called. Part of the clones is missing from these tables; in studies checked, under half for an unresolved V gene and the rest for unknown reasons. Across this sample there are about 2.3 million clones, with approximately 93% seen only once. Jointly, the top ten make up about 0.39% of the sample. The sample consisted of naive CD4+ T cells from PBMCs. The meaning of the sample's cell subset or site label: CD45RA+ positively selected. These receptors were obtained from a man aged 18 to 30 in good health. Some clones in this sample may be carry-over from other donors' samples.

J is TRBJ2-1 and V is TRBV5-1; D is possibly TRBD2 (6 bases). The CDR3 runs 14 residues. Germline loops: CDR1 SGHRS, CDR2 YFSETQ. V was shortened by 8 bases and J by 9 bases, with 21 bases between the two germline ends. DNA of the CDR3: TGCGCCAGTATTGGAGGGGTGTTTTTCTCTGAGCAGTTCTTC. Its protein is CASIGGVFFSEQFF.

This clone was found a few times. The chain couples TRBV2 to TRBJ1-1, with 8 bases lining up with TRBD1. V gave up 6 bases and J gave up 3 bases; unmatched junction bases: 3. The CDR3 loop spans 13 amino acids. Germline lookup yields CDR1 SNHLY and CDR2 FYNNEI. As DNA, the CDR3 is TGTGCCAGCAGCGACAGGGGATACACTGAAGCTTTCTTT. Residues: CASSDRGYTEAFF.

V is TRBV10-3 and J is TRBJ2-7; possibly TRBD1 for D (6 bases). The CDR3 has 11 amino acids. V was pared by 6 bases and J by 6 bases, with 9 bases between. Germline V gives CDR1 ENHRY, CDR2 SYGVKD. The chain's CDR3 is CAIRDSLEQYF. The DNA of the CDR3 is TGTGCCATCAGGGACAGTCTCGAGCAGTACTTC.

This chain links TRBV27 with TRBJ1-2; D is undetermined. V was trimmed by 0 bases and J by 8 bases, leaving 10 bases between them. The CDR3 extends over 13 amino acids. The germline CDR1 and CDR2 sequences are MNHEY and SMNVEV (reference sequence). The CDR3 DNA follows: TGTGCCAGCAGTTTATCGGTCGGGGTAGGCTACACCTTC. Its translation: CASSLSVGVGYTF.

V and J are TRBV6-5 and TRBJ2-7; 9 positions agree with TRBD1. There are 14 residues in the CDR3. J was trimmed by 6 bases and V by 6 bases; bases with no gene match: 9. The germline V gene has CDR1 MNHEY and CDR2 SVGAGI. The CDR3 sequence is CASRIRDRVSEQYF. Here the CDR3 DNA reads TGTGCCAGCAGAATCCGGGACAGGGTGTCCGAGCAGTACTTC.

CDR3 amino acids: CASSARRVDEQFF. The CDR3 nucleotides read TGTGCCAGCAGCGCTCGGCGGGTGGATGAGCAGTTCTTC. V is TRBV9 and J is TRBJ2-1; a weak D match, TRBD2 (5 bases). Germline V CDR1 and CDR2: SGDLS, YYNGEE. The CDR3 is 13 amino acids. V was clipped by 3 bases and J by 8 bases, with 12 bases between them.

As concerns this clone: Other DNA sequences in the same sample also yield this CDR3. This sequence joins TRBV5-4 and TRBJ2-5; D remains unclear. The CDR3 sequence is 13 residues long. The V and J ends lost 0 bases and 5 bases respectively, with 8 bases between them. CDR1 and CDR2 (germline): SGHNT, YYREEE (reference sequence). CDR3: CASSLASTETQYF. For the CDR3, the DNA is TGTGCCAGCAGCTTGGCCTCCACCGAGACCCAGTACTTC.

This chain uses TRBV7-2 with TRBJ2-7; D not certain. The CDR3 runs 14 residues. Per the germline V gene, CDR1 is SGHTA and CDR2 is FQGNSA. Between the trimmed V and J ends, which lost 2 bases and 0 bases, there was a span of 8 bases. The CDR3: CASSLTSISYEQYF. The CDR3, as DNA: TGTGCCAGCAGCTTAACCTCTATCTCCTACGAGCAGTACTTC.

CDR3 DNA: TGTGCCAGCAGCTCCGGGGCACTGAACTCCTACGAGCAGTACTTC. As protein: CASSSGALNSYEQYF. The chain employs TRBV5-5 and TRBJ2-7; D might be TRBD1 or TRBD2, each matching 5 bases. Germline V gene sequence: CDR1 SGHKS, CDR2 YYEKEE (reference sequence). V was cut by 3 bases and J by 0 bases, with 13 bases left in between. The CDR3 runs to 15 residues. The whole variable domain, remainder taken from reference TRBV5-5 and TRBJ2-7, is DAGVTQSPTHLIKTRGQQVTLRCSPISGHKSVSWYQQVLGQGPQFIFQYYEKEERGRGNFPDRFSARQFPNYSSELNVNALLLGDSALYLCASSSGALNSYEQYFGPGTRLTVT.

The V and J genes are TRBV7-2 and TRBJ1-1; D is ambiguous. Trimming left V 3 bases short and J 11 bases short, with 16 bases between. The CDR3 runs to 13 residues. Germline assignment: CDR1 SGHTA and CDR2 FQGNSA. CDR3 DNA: TGTGCCAGCAGCTTGAATGTCCTTTCCTCGGCTTTCTTT. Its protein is CASSLNVLSSAFF.